Listed here are 30 T cell receptor beta chains from one sample, sequenced in a study of cytomegalovirus exposure and HLA in healthy donors. Both 60 Vbeta primers and 13 Jbeta primers went into the PCR. This table comes from immunoSEQ multiplex PCR, and its TCRdb copy is limited to in-frame clones, with some not included. Among some 100,000 clones listed, approximately 80% were seen once. Sequenced sample: PBMCs. The receptor source for this set is a man aged 45 to 65 in good health and CMV-seropositive.

This chain connects TRBV11-2 to TRBJ1-1; D is unresolved. The V end lost 3 bases, the J end lost 7 bases, and 12 bases lay between the germline ends. This CDR3 has 13 amino acids. Looked up from germline, CDR1 is SGHAT and CDR2 is FQNNGV. The CDR3 is CASSFVFNGEAFF. CDR3 nucleotide sequence: TGTGCCAGCAGCTTCGTGTTTAACGGTGAAGCTTTCTTT.

J is TRBJ1-1 and V is TRBV5-4; no firm D call. The CDR3 has 13 amino acids. V lost 9 bases and J lost 5, with 17 bases in between. Per the germline V gene, CDR1 is SGHNT and CDR2 is YYREEE (reference sequence). The CDR3 region is CATNPGSGTEAFF. CDR3 DNA: TGTGCCACCAACCCGGGTTCGGGAACTGAAGCTTTCTTT.

This chain links TRBV27 with TRBJ2-1; the D is unclear. V lost 2 bases, J lost 15 bases, and 14 bases lay in between. The CDR3 spans 12 residues. The germline CDR1 and CDR2 sequences are MNHEY and SMNVEV (reference sequence). CDR3 sequence: CASSLTSCSGFF. CDR3 sequence (DNA): TGTGCCAGCAGTTTAACGAGTTGTAGTGGGTTCTTC.

The chain combines TRBV2 with TRBJ1-1; D uncertain. The CDR3 totals 12 residues. Germline V gene sequence: CDR1 SNHLY, CDR2 FYNNEI. Trimming left V 8 bases short and J 10 bases short, with 17 bases between. In nucleotides, the CDR3 is TGTGCCAGCCGTATGAGGGCTGTCAGAGCTTTCTTT. It yields the protein CASRMRAVRAFF.

The CDR3 DNA reads TGTGCCAGCTCACGTCTCGGATTGGGGGCGACCGAGCAGTACTTC. This sequence encodes CASSRLGLGATEQYF. The J gene is TRBJ2-7, the V gene TRBV18, with D possibly being TRBD1 (6 bases). The CDR3 has 15 residues. CDR1 is KGHSH, CDR2 LQKENI, per germline. Trimming stripped 4 bases from V and 6 bases from J, with 19 bases between.

The chain employs TRBV7-9 and TRBJ2-1; 8 positions match TRBD2. This CDR3 is 17 amino acids long. Per germline, CDR1 SEHNR and CDR2 FQNEAQ (reference sequence). Trimming removed 1 base from V and 6 bases from J; junction bases left unmatched: 11. The CDR3 DNA reads as TGTGCCAGCAGCTTAGGGAGCGGGAGAGGCCGGGGCAATGAGCAGTTCTTC. It encodes CASSLGSGRGRGNEQFF.

V and J are TRBV4-1 and TRBJ2-3, with TRBD2 as a possible D gene (6 bases). The CDR3 runs 16 residues. The ends were cut back, 4 bases at V and 2 bases at J, with 16 bases in the middle. Germline CDR1 reads MGHRA; CDR2 reads YSYEKL. The CDR3 coding sequence is TGCGCCAGCAGCCGACGGGACTTCGGGTACACAGATACGCAGTATTTT. This gives the protein CASSRRDFGYTDTQYF.

This chain uses TRBV19 with TRBJ1-1; possible D gene TRBD1, 5 bases. The CDR3 is made up of 14 amino acids. Looked up from germline, CDR1 is LNHDA and CDR2 is SQIVND (reference sequence). V shed 5 bases and J shed 4 bases, with 14 bases lying between them. CDR3 amino acids: CASSFGGISTEAFF. The CDR3 nucleotides are TGTGCCAGTAGTTTCGGGGGTATAAGCACTGAAGCTTTCTTT.

The chain has TRBV11-2 and TRBJ1-2, with TRBD1 identical over 10 bases. The trim removed 5 bases at V and 8 bases at J, leaving 11 bases unmatched. The CDR3 contains 15 residues. Germline V CDR1 and CDR2: SGHAT, FQNNGV. The CDR3 sequence: CASSPRRDRGGGYTF. The CDR3 DNA reads as TGTGCCAGCAGCCCGAGGCGGGACAGGGGAGGGGGCTACACCTTC.

J is TRBJ1-6 and V is TRBV9; 7 bases fit TRBD1. With 7 bases clipped from V and 7 bases from J, the junction kept 8 bases outside the gene matches. The CDR3 contains 14 residues. The V gene's germline CDR1 is SGDLS and CDR2 YYNGEE. The CDR3 sequence: CASGQTGSNSPLHF. The CDR3, as DNA: TGTGCCAGCGGGCAGACAGGGTCGAATTCACCCCTCCACTTT.

This chain connects TRBV7-9 to TRBJ1-4; 7 bases are shared with TRBD1. CDR1 SEHNR and CDR2 FQNEAQ come from the germline V gene (reference sequence). V lost 4 bases and J lost 4; bases outside the gene matches: 6. The CDR3 spans 15 residues. The CDR3 here is CASSSTGQINEKLFF. The CDR3 DNA is TGTGCCAGCAGCTCAACGGGACAGATTAATGAAAAACTGTTTTTT.

With respect to this clone: Other nucleotide sequences in the sample specify the same CDR3. V gene TRBV5-1 combines with J gene TRBJ2-3, with D possibly being TRBD2 (7 bases). The CDR3 is 15 residues long. Trimming shortened V by 0 bases and J by 2 bases, and 10 bases separated the two germline ends. Germline CDR1 is SGHRS and CDR2 is YFSETQ. The CDR3 sequence: CASSLVAGATDTQYF. CDR3 in DNA: TGCGCCAGCAGCTTGGTGGCGGGGGCCACAGATACGCAGTATTTT.

CDR3 protein: CASSLRGFPDTQYF. The CDR3 nucleotides are TGTGCCAGTAGTCTGAGAGGATTTCCAGATACGCAGTATTTT. This chain joins TRBV19 and TRBJ2-3; D gene uncertain. This CDR3 region has 14 residues. CDR1 is LNHDA, CDR2 SQIVND, per germline (reference sequence). V lost 5 bases to trimming and J lost 4 bases, with 13 bases between them.

This sequence joins TRBV30 and TRBJ1-1; the D is unclear. The CDR3 totals 13 residues. Germline V gene data show CDR1 as GTSNPN and CDR2 as SVGIG (reference sequence). V gave up 0 bases and J gave up 1 base, with 6 bases separating them. This CDR3 reads CAWSVEGNTEAFF. In DNA form, the CDR3 reads TGTGCCTGGAGTGTGGAGGGGAACACTGAAGCTTTCTTT.

The V gene is TRBV21-1, the J gene TRBJ1-4; TRBD1 is the table's D call and was not checked against the DNA. TRBV21-1 is given as a pseudogene. The CDR3 covers 16 residues. The CDR3 region is CASSTRTGLTNEKLFF. CDR3 sequence (DNA): TGTGCCAGCAGCACCAGAACAGGGTTAACTAATGAAAAACTGTTTTTT.

The rearrangement uses TRBV19 and TRBJ2-5; 10 nucleotides match TRBD1. Germline V CDR1 and CDR2: LNHDA, SQIVND (reference sequence). The ends lost 1 base at V and 5 bases at J; junction bases unmatched: 10. The CDR3 is made up of 17 amino acids. The CDR3 reads CASSIVVVDRGRETQYF. Written as DNA, the CDR3 is TGTGCCAGTAGTATAGTGGTGGTGGACAGGGGGAGGGAGACCCAGTACTTC.

The chain uses TRBV7-3 and TRBJ1-6; TRBD1 matches 8 bases. Germline values: CDR1 SGHTA, CDR2 FQGTGA. This CDR3 contains 14 residues. Trimming cost V 5 bases and J 11 bases; bases outside gene matches: 8. For the CDR3, the DNA is TGTGCCAGCAGCCCAGGGGGCTTGGGTGCACCCCTCCACTTT. Protein sequence: CASSPGGLGAPLHF.

This clone appeared many times. The chain combines TRBV5-6 with TRBJ1-2; no definite D call. In germline, CDR1 is SGHDT, CDR2 YYEEEE. The length of the CDR3 is 16 residues. V was pared by 4 bases and J by 1 base, with 17 bases between. The chain's CDR3 is CASSRGWQVVNYGYTF. In DNA form, the CDR3 reads TGTGCCAGCAGCCGCGGGTGGCAGGTAGTTAACTATGGCTACACCTTC.

The chain joins TRBV11-2 to TRBJ2-7; 13 bases are shared with TRBD2. Germline CDR1 and CDR2: SGHAT and FQNNGV. There are 17 residues in the CDR3. Unmatched junction bases numbered 10, after V lost 1 base and J lost 7 bases. CDR3 in amino acids: CASSLGGTSGNLREQYF. Here the CDR3 DNA reads TGTGCCAGCAGCTTAGGGGGGACTAGCGGGAATCTACGAGAGCAGTACTTC.

For the CDR3, the DNA is TGTGCCAGCAGTTCAGGCCCTAATAATTCACCCCTCCACTTT. Protein: CASSSGPNNSPLHF. The J gene is TRBJ1-6, the V gene TRBV6-1; D is unclear. Trimming removed 5 bases at V and 5 bases at J, with 10 bases between. Germline-derived CDR1 and CDR2 are MNHNS and SASEGT. The CDR3 length is 14 residues.

CDR3 nucleotide sequence: TGCGCCAGCAGTGATCAGGGAAGGGGTCAGCAATCAGCCCAGCATTTT. Protein sequence: CASSDQGRGQQSAQHF. The chain couples TRBV10-2 to TRBJ1-5; TRBD1 might be the D (5 bases). This CDR3 has 16 residues. Per germline, CDR1 WSHSY and CDR2 SAAADI. V was pared by 3 bases and J by 11 bases, with 23 bases between.

This clone has only a few counts. The gene calls are TRBV12-5 and TRBJ1-4; D is uncertain. CDR1 is LGHNT, CDR2 FRNRAP, per germline. V gave up 6 bases and J gave up 5 bases, with 7 bases separating them. The CDR3 covers 12 residues. The CDR3 nucleotides read TGTGCTAGTGGGAACAGAAATGAAAAACTGTTTTTT. Translation: CASGNRNEKLFF.

The chain combines TRBV5-1 with TRBJ1-2; possible D gene TRBD1, 6 bases. Germline V gives CDR1 SGHRS, CDR2 YFSETQ. The CDR3 consists of 15 residues. The V end lost 1 base, the J end lost 1 base, and 11 bases lay between the germline ends. CDR3 nucleotides: TGCGCCAGCAGCTTGCTCGGACAGAATAACTATGGCTACACCTTC. Encoded protein: CASSLLGQNNYGYTF.

The table lists this clone with a few counts. The chain employs TRBV4-2 and TRBJ1-1, with D unresolved. Germline CDR1 reads LGHNA; CDR2 reads YNFKEQ. The CDR3 is made up of 13 amino acids. Trimming shortened V by 0 bases and J by 1 base, and 3 bases separated the two germline ends. DNA for the CDR3: TGTGCCAGCAGCCAAGAGAGGAACACTGAAGCTTTCTTT. Its translation: CASSQERNTEAFF.

In its sample, this clone was seen a few times. V and J are TRBV4-1 and TRBJ1-2, with D maybe TRBD1 (6 bases). Looked up from germline, CDR1 is MGHRA and CDR2 is YSYEKL. This CDR3 spans 17 amino acids. V lost 0 bases and J 7 bases, leaving 21 bases between the germline ends. The CDR3 sequence is CASSQDQIQGLDGGYTF. DNA of the CDR3: TGCGCCAGCAGCCAAGACCAGATCCAGGGGCTCGATGGTGGCTACACCTTC.

The chain carries TRBV30 and TRBJ2-7, with 7 bases identical to TRBD1. Germline V gene data show CDR1 as GTSNPN and CDR2 as SVGIG (reference sequence). Trimming removed 3 bases from V and 2 bases from J; junction bases left unmatched: 1. The CDR3 is made up of 12 amino acids. In DNA, the CDR3 is TGTGCCTGGAGGACAGGGCCCTACGAGCAGTACTTC. Translation gives CAWRTGPYEQYF.

The chain joins TRBV7-8 to TRBJ2-1, with TRBD2 matching over 7 bases. J was trimmed by 7 bases and V by 5 bases; bases with no gene match: 8. CDR1 and CDR2 from the germline V gene are SGHVS and FQNEAQ. The CDR3 has 14 amino acids. The CDR3 nucleotides read TGTGCCAGCAGCCTGGACTGGGGAGGGAATGAGCAGTTCTTC. Translating gives CASSLDWGGNEQFF.

The chain has TRBV18 and TRBJ2-2; D is possibly TRBD1 (6 bases). This CDR3 has 17 amino acids. Trimming took 2 bases from V and 0 from J, leaving 13 bases between them. Germline V gene lookup returns CDR1 KGHSH and CDR2 LQKENI. The CDR3: CASSPWAGVSNTGELFF. The CDR3, as DNA: TGTGCCAGCTCACCATGGGCAGGGGTGTCGAACACCGGGGAGCTGTTTTTT.

V and J are TRBV7-9 and TRBJ2-6; weak D call: TRBD1 (5 bases). Germline V gene data show CDR1 as SEHNR and CDR2 as FQNEAQ (reference sequence). The CDR3 has 16 residues. Trimming cost V 5 bases and J 2 bases, with 13 bases left between them. The CDR3 spells CASSLTGTPGANVLTF. The CDR3 DNA reads TGTGCCAGCAGCCTTACAGGAACCCCTGGGGCCAACGTCCTGACTTTC.

This clone was detected a few times. DNA of the CDR3: TGTGCCAGCAGTGCGACTAGCGGCAGCTCCTACGAGCAGTACTTC. Translating gives CASSATSGSSYEQYF. The rearrangement links TRBV27 to TRBJ2-7; TRBD2 agrees at 9 bases. Germline loops: CDR1 MNHEY, CDR2 SMNVEV (reference sequence). V lost 5 bases, J lost 0 bases, and 5 bases stayed unmatched. The CDR3 runs to 15 residues.